The sample holds many counts of the clone carrying this T cell receptor beta chain. Its antigen remains unidentified. The sample originates from a study of T-cell reconstitution after alpha-beta-depleted transplantation in children. The CDR3 contains 13 residues. Germline V gene sequence: CDR1 SQVTM, CDR2 ANQGSEA. Deletions cut 6 bases from V and 3 bases from J, with 12 bases between. As it was prepared, the TCRbeta library received unique molecular identifiers. MiXCR, run by TCRdb on the PCR reads, gives a single entry per CDR3 protein. Here the sample spans over 150,000 distinct CDR3 sequences, roughly 6.3% being singletons. Study outcomes and limitations: Several hundred rapidly expanded clones from non-depleted graft cells reportedly supplied alpha-beta T cells about two months post-transplant. Once a year had passed after transplant, T-cell counts and diversity came mostly from newly produced T cells. At day 60, the high TCRbeta diversity found in some patients originated from recipient T cells and thymic progenitors that had survived.

This specimen consisted of PBMCs, obtained before TCRalphabeta/CD19-depleted stem cell transplant. This receptor was taken from a girl in the first two years of life with combined immunodeficiency, due to receive a stem cell transplant. J is TRBJ2-1 and V is TRBV29-1, with D perhaps TRBD1 (6 bases). The CDR3 sequence is CSVLTGNYNEQFF. The CDR3 DNA follows: TGCAGCGTCCTGACAGGAAACTACAATGAGCAGTTCTTC.